These 28 T cell receptor beta chains originate from one sample sequenced in a study of T cell repertoires in cytomegalovirus infection. TCRdb re-analysed the reads in MiXCR, keeping a single row per CDR3 protein. In the table there are fewer than 300,000 distinct CDR3 sequences, roughly a quarter of which are singletons. Input material: PBMCs. The receptors were gathered from a human donor in good health (CMV status not recorded). Some clones in this sample may be carry-over from other donors' samples.

There are a few counts of this clonotype. The chain combines TRBV24-1 with TRBJ2-3, with TRBD1 identical over 7 bases. Trimming removed 9 bases from V and 3 bases from J; junction bases left unmatched: 5. The CDR3 has 13 residues. Germline V gene lookup returns CDR1 KGHDR and CDR2 SFDVKD. The CDR3, as DNA: TGTGCCACCGAAAAACAGGGGACAGATACGCAGTATTTT. Translation: CATEKQGTDTQYF.

The rearrangement joins TRBV28 to TRBJ1-5; TRBD1 is a possible D gene (6 bases). CDR1 is MDHEN and CDR2 is SYDVKM in the germline V gene. Trimming took 6 bases from V and 3 from J, leaving 12 bases between them. This CDR3 comprises 14 residues. In nucleotides, the CDR3 is TGTGCCAGCAGATTACAGGGTACCAATCAGCCCCAGCATTTT. This codes for CASRLQGTNQPQHF.

This clonotype occurred a few times. The V call is TRBV6-2 or TRBV6-3, the J call TRBJ2-1; D is ambiguous. This CDR3 spans 18 amino acids. In germline, CDR1 is MNHEY, CDR2 SVGEGT. V lost 0 bases and J 3 bases, leaving 18 bases between the germline ends. The CDR3 loop is CASSYSRSKGPLYNEQFF. CDR3 in DNA: TGTGCCAGCAGTTACTCGAGGAGCAAAGGGCCCCTCTACAATGAGCAGTTCTTC.

This clonotype showed up just a few times. The CDR3 bases are TGTGCCAGCAGTATTGGGGGCGAGAGCTACACCTTC. It yields the protein CASSIGGESYTF. This chain uses TRBV14 with TRBJ1-2; possible D gene TRBD1, 6 bases. The germline gives CDR1 SGHDN, CDR2 FVKESK. CDR3 length: 12 amino acids. Trimming removed 6 bases from V and 9 bases from J, with 14 bases in between. Drawing the rest from reference TRBV14 and TRBJ1-2, the complete variable domain is EAGVTQFPSHSVIEKGQTVTLRCDPISGHDNLYWYRRVMGKEIKFLLHFVKESKQDESGMPNNRFLAERTGGTYSTLKVQPAELEDSGVYFCASSIGGESYTFGSGTRLTVV.

This clonotype has just a few counts. The chain links TRBV29-1 to TRBJ1-2; D is unclear. The germline CDR1 and CDR2 sequences are SQVTM and ANQGSEA. Trimming removed 2 bases from V and 4 bases from J, with 8 bases in between. This CDR3 region has 12 residues. CDR3 amino acids: CSVEWRLYGYTF. CDR3 nucleotide sequence: TGCAGCGTTGAATGGCGGCTCTATGGCTACACCTTC.

V gene TRBV29-1 combines with J gene TRBJ2-1; TRBD2 might be the D (7 bases). V was cut by 3 bases and J by 8 bases, with 23 bases left in between. Germline V gives CDR1 SQVTM, CDR2 ANQGSEA. The CDR3 contains 16 residues. CDR3 sequence (DNA): TGCAGCGTTGAGGGAGGGGCGGGGGCGAGGGTCGATGAGCAGTTCTTC. Its translation is CSVEGGAGARVDEQFF.

This clonotype was counted many times. The rearrangement links TRBV2 to TRBJ1-4; D is perhaps TRBD1 (5 bases). V gave up 8 bases and J gave up 7 bases, with 17 bases separating them. The germline gives CDR1 SNHLY, CDR2 FYNNEI. The CDR3 extends over 14 amino acids. The CDR3 region has the DNA TGTGCCAGCGGGAGGGGTCAACGGGGTGAAAAACTGTTTTTT. Protein: CASGRGQRGEKLFF.

This clonotype has more than one count but fewer than ten. The rearrangement joins TRBV11-2 to TRBJ2-3, with TRBD2 identical over 8 bases. With 2 bases clipped from V and 0 bases from J, the junction kept 7 bases outside the gene matches. This CDR3 has 17 residues. Germline V gene lookup returns CDR1 SGHAT and CDR2 FQNNGV. CDR3 sequence (DNA): TGTGCCAGCAGCTTAAGGCGGGGGGCCTCTAGCACAGATACGCAGTATTTT. It is translated as CASSLRRGASSTDTQYF.

This clonotype was detected only a few times. This chain connects TRBV24-1 to TRBJ2-2; 12 bases fit TRBD2. From germline, CDR1 is KGHDR and CDR2 SFDVKD. This CDR3 is 17 amino acids long. V dropped 7 bases and J dropped 1; count of bases not matched to a gene: 6. The CDR3 is CATRRLAGELNTGELFF. The CDR3 DNA follows: TGTGCCACCAGGAGACTAGCGGGAGAACTGAACACCGGGGAGCTGTTTTTT.

This clonotype was picked up a small number of times. The genes are TRBV7-6 and TRBJ2-4; TRBD1 is a possible D gene (6 bases). This CDR3 contains 13 residues. CDR1 and CDR2 (germline): SGHVS, FNYEAQ. Here the CDR3 reads CAISVDSKNIQYF. DNA for the CDR3: TGTGCTATCAGTGTGGACAGCAAAAACATTCAGTACTTC.

This clonotype was detected ten times or more. The J gene is TRBJ2-5, the V gene TRBV7-2; no clear D. The CDR3 runs 13 residues. Germline V gives CDR1 SGHTA, CDR2 FQGNSA. V was shortened by 3 bases and J by 5 bases, with 10 bases between the two germline ends. The CDR3 DNA is TGTGCCAGCAGCTTGTCGGTGGGGGAGACCCAGTACTTC. Translated, it gives CASSLSVGETQYF.

This clonotype was detected a few times. The gene calls are TRBV6-5 and TRBJ2-7, with a weak D call TRBD2 (5 bases). Trimming pared 0 bases from V and 2 bases from J, leaving 8 bases between. The CDR3 is 14 amino acids. In germline, CDR1 is MNHEY, CDR2 SVGAGI. This CDR3 is CASSYSTGAYEQYF. CDR3 sequence (DNA): TGTGCCAGCAGTTACTCGACCGGGGCCTACGAGCAGTACTTC.

This clonotype was seen more than once but under ten times. The rearrangement links TRBV5-1 to TRBJ2-7, with 9 nucleotides matching TRBD1. From germline, CDR1 is SGHRS and CDR2 YFSETQ. With V trimmed by 1 base and J by 2 bases, 4 bases remained unmatched. There are 15 residues in the CDR3. The CDR3 reads CASSLLTGGTYEQYF. The CDR3 DNA is TGCGCCAGCAGCTTGTTGACAGGGGGAACCTACGAGCAGTACTTC.

This clonotype appeared many times. CDR3 loop: CASSPGALNGYTF. In DNA form, the CDR3 reads TGTGCCAGCAGCCCCGGGGCCTTGAATGGCTACACCTTC. The chain has TRBV7-2 and TRBJ1-2; a weak D match, TRBD1 (5 bases). CDR1 and CDR2 (germline): SGHTA, FQGNSA. V gave up 5 bases and J gave up 6 bases, with 13 bases separating them. There are 13 residues in the CDR3.

This chain joins TRBV29-1 and TRBJ1-1, with D possibly matching TRBD1 (5 bases). The CDR3 sequence is 12 residues long. Germline loops: CDR1 SQVTM, CDR2 ANQGSEA. The V end lost 7 bases, the J end lost 3 bases, and 12 bases lay between the germline ends. The CDR3 reads CSAAMGDTEAFF. The CDR3 DNA follows: TGCAGCGCTGCCATGGGGGACACTGAAGCTTTCTTT.

This clonotype came up many times. The genes are TRBV7-2 and TRBJ2-1; TRBD2 matches at 9 bases. In germline, CDR1 is SGHTA, CDR2 FQGNSA. This CDR3 is 15 amino acids long. V was clipped by 1 base and J by 5 bases; unmatched bases: 3. Here the CDR3 reads CASSLGLAVHNEQFF. The CDR3 DNA reads TGTGCCAGCAGCTTAGGACTAGCGGTCCACAATGAGCAGTTCTTC.

This clonotype occurred many times. V gene TRBV6-1 combines with J gene TRBJ2-1; 8 bases align to TRBD1. Trimming removed 5 bases from V and 7 bases from J; junction bases left unmatched: 10. The length of the CDR3 is 15 residues. Germline loops: CDR1 MNHNS, CDR2 SASEGT. CDR3 protein: CASSLNRGFRNEQFF. CDR3 nucleotides: TGTGCCAGCAGTCTTAACAGGGGGTTTAGGAATGAGCAGTTCTTC.

Many counts were recorded for this clonotype. The V and J genes are TRBV12-3 or TRBV12-4 and TRBJ1-2; 7 bases fit TRBD1. Losses at the gene ends were 5 bases for V and 4 bases for J; bases not matched to a gene: 10. This CDR3 is 15 amino acids long. The CDR3 loop reads CASSDRTGGVYGYTF. The CDR3 DNA reads TGTGCCAGCAGTGATCGGACAGGCGGCGTCTATGGCTACACCTTC.

The table lists this clonotype with a few counts. V is TRBV7-2 and J is TRBJ1-2; possible D gene TRBD1, 5 bases. CDR3 length: 15 residues. Looked up from germline, CDR1 is SGHTA and CDR2 is FQGNSA. Trimming stripped 5 bases from V and 3 bases from J, with 16 bases between. The CDR3 sequence: CASSPDGGVDYGYTF. The CDR3 region has the DNA TGTGCCAGCAGCCCAGACGGGGGGGTGGACTATGGCTACACCTTC.

This clonotype was seen only a few times. The J gene is TRBJ2-6, the V gene TRBV19; D remains unclear. Looked up from germline, CDR1 is LNHDA and CDR2 is SQIVND (reference sequence). CDR3 size: 16 residues. V dropped 4 bases and J dropped 0 bases, with 10 bases sitting between them. CDR3 DNA sequence: TGTGCCAGTAGTAGTATAGGATCCTCTGGGGCCAACGTCCTGACTTTC. Translation: CASSSIGSSGANVLTF.

J is TRBJ2-3 and V is TRBV2; TRBD2 aligns across 7 bases. The CDR3 spans 14 residues. The germline gives CDR1 SNHLY, CDR2 FYNNEI. The J segment lost 2 bases and the V segment lost 4 bases, leaving 3 bases of the junction unmatched. CDR3 in amino acids: CASSVSGDTDTQYF. The CDR3 coding sequence is TGTGCCAGCAGTGTGAGCGGGGACACAGATACGCAGTATTTT.

V and J are TRBV28 and TRBJ2-7; D is perhaps TRBD2 (6 bases). V lost 6 bases and J 2 bases, leaving 8 bases between the germline ends. This CDR3 has 12 residues. CDR1 MDHEN and CDR2 SYDVKM come from the germline V gene. This chain's CDR3 is CASRGGAYEQYF. CDR3 bases: TGTGCCAGCAGGGGCGGGGCCTACGAGCAGTACTTC.

This clonotype was observed at least ten times. This chain connects TRBV7-2 to TRBJ2-7; D gene unclear. Germline V gives CDR1 SGHTA, CDR2 FQGNSA. V lost 6 bases and J lost 2, with 14 bases in between. This CDR3 has 14 residues. Here the CDR3 reads CASSLSFKTYEQYF. For the CDR3, the DNA is TGTGCCAGCAGTCTAAGCTTCAAAACCTACGAGCAGTACTTC.

The chain is built from TRBV10-3 and TRBJ2-5; 9 bases align to TRBD1. CDR3 size: 13 residues. J was trimmed by 5 bases and V by 6 bases; bases with no gene match: 4. CDR1 ENHRY and CDR2 SYGVKD come from the germline V gene. CDR3 sequence reads: CAISGQGKETQYF. CDR3 in DNA: TGTGCCATCAGCGGACAGGGGAAGGAGACCCAGTACTTC.

The gene calls are TRBV28 and TRBJ2-5, with 9 bases lining up with TRBD2. The trim removed 7 bases at V and 1 base at J, leaving 4 bases unmatched. CDR1 MDHEN and CDR2 SYDVKM come from the germline V gene. The CDR3 length is 14 residues. The CDR3 DNA reads TGTGCCAGCAATAGCGGGAGCCCCCAAGAGACCCAGTACTTC. Its translation: CASNSGSPQETQYF.

This chain connects TRBV2 to TRBJ2-1, with 9 bases lining up with TRBD2. Germline V lookup: CDR1 SNHLY, CDR2 FYNNEI. J was trimmed by 4 bases and V by 5 bases; bases with no gene match: 12. This CDR3 is built from 17 residues. CDR3 bases: TGTGCCAGCAGTTACTCTTCCTTAGCGGGGGTTTACAATGAGCAGTTCTTC. Translated: CASSYSSLAGVYNEQFF.

CDR3 sequence: CASSYSGRYNEQFF. In nucleotides, the CDR3 is TGTGCCAGCAGTTACTCGGGACGGTACAATGAGCAGTTCTTC. The chain has TRBV6-2 or TRBV6-3 and TRBJ2-1; D may be TRBD1 or TRBD2 (5 bases each). CDR1 MNHEY and CDR2 SVGEGT come from the germline V gene. V was trimmed by 0 bases and J by 4 bases, leaving 7 bases between them. The CDR3 extends over 14 amino acids.

This chain links TRBV5-1 with TRBJ2-7; 7 positions agree with TRBD2. Germline assignment: CDR1 SGHRS and CDR2 YFSETQ. J was trimmed by 0 bases and V by 4 bases; bases with no gene match: 4. CDR3 length equals 14 residues. The CDR3 loop reads CASSRTSDSYEQYF. The CDR3, as DNA: TGCGCCAGCAGCCGTACTAGCGACTCCTACGAGCAGTACTTC.